Listed below are T cell receptor beta chains from one sample, sequenced in a study of beta chain features in type 1 diabetes. Some clones are missing from TCRdb's copy, which holds only in-frame ones; the method was immunoSEQ multiplex PCR. The table includes approximately 6,100 clones, roughly three quarters detected once. Sequencing was done on a sample of Tregs from blood. The receptors come from a young man in good health. CDR3s include the opening cysteine and the closing phenylalanine or tryptophan. Fields, in order: J gene, D gene, V gene, clone size, CDR3 protein, CDR3 DNA. The D gene is left open where the match is weak. Size values are once, few and many counts, or a class for expanded clones, and some rows have none.

TRBJ1-2 TRBD1 TRBV18 - CASSPTGTGEFGYTF TGTGCCAGCTCACCAACCGGGACAGGGGAGTTCGGCTACACCTTC
TRBJ1-4 TRBD1 TRBV5-1 - CASSSTGENEKLFF TGCGCCAGCAGCTCGACAGGGGAAAATGAAAAACTGTTTTTT
TRBJ2-6 - TRBV11-2 - CASSSLYPRGSGANVLTF TGTGCCAGCAGCTCCCTTTACCCCAGGGGCTCTGGGGCCAACGTCCTGACTTTC
TRBJ2-7 TRBD1 TRBV10-3 few CAISPGQGNSYEQYF TGTGCCATCAGTCCGGGACAGGGTAATTCCTACGAGCAGTACTTC
TRBJ2-2 TRBD1 TRBV7-3 - CASSLQGAVNGELFF TGTGCCAGCAGCCTGCAGGGGGCGGTGAACGGGGAGCTGTTTTTT
TRBJ2-4 TRBD1 TRBV5-1 - CASSSQGAAKNIQYF TGCGCCAGCAGCTCACAGGGGGCGGCCAAAAACATTCAGTACTTC
TRBJ2-7 - TRBV7-3 - CASSLQGSSYEQYF TGTGCCAGCAGCTTACAGGGGAGCTCCTACGAGCAGTACTTC
TRBJ1-2 TRBD1 TRBV6-5 - CASSGDRGLGGYTF TGTGCCAGCAGTGGGGACAGGGGGCTTGGTGGCTACACCTTC
TRBJ2-1 TRBD2 TRBV29-1 - CSVLGTSPYNEQFF TGCAGCGTGCTCGGGACTAGCCCCTACAATGAGCAGTTCTTC
TRBJ1-4 - TRBV6-6 - CASSQGQEKLFF TGTGCCAGCAGTCAGGGTCAGGAAAAACTGTTTTTT
TRBJ1-3 - TRBV5-1 - CASRGSGTQTGNTIYF TGCGCCAGCAGGGGTTCCGGGACACAAACTGGAAACACCATATATTTT
TRBJ1-4 - TRBV11-2 once CASSLFGLGATNEKLFF TGTGCCAGCAGCTTATTCGGGTTGGGGGCCACTAATGAAAAACTGTTTTTT
TRBJ1-6 - TRBV28 - CASGGAGYYNSPLHF TGTGCCAGCGGGGGGGCGGGATACTATAATTCACCCCTCCACTTT
TRBJ2-3 TRBD2 TRBV9 - CASSVAPLAARTDTQYF TGTGCCAGCAGCGTAGCCCCACTAGCGGCGCGCACAGATACGCAGTATTTT
TRBJ2-7 - TRBV21-1 - CASQKEGLASYEQYF TGTGCCAGCCAAAAGGAGGGACTAGCGTCCTACGAGCAGTACTTC
TRBJ2-1 TRBD2 TRBV7-2 once CASRRSSGGSEQFF TGTGCCAGCAGACGATCTAGCGGGGGATCGGAGCAGTTCTTC
TRBJ2-5 TRBD2 TRBV7-7 once CASSFGSSGGGETQYF TGTGCCAGCAGCTTTGGGTCTAGCGGGGGAGGGGAGACCCAGTACTTC
TRBJ2-7 - TRBV6-1 - CASSERRATVYEQYF TGTGCCAGCAGTGAACGTCGGGCGACAGTATACGAGCAGTACTTC
TRBJ2-1 TRBD2 TRBV28 few CASSLAGEPPHNEQFF TGTGCCAGTTCACTAGCGGGGGAGCCACCACACAATGAGCAGTTCTTC
TRBJ2-5 TRBD2 TRBV7-9 - CASSTGAGGQETQYF TGTGCCAGCAGCACCGGAGCGGGGGGGCAAGAGACCCAGTACTTC
TRBJ2-7 - TRBV5-1 - CASSLETELSYEQYF TGCGCCAGCAGCTTGGAGACAGAGCTTTCCTACGAGCAGTACTTC
TRBJ2-7 TRBD2 TRBV7-9 - CASSGSSGGRYEQYF TGTGCCAGCAGCGGATCTAGCGGGGGACGGTACGAGCAGTACTTC
TRBJ2-1 - TRBV12-5 - CASGINSGVLNEQFF TGTGCTAGTGGAATCAACTCGGGGGTATTGAATGAGCAGTTCTTC
TRBJ2-1 - TRBV7-2 - CASSPEGGNNEQFF TGTGCCAGCAGCCCAGAAGGCGGGAACAATGAGCAGTTCTTC
TRBJ2-3 - TRBV6-5 few CASSPGRPLTDTQYF TGTGCCAGCAGCCCTGGGCGTCCTCTCACAGATACGCAGTATTTT
TRBJ2-7 - TRBV7-9 - CASSPRQFEQYF TGTGCCAGCAGCCCCAGACAGTTCGAGCAGTACTTC
TRBJ2-2 TRBD1 TRBV19 - CASSLKTGGNTGELFF TGTGCCAGTAGTCTAAAGACAGGGGGCAACACCGGGGAGCTGTTTTTT
TRBJ2-5 TRBD2 TRBV7-2 - CASSLASGGARETQYF TGTGCCAGCAGCTTAGCGAGCGGGGGGGCCAGAGAGACCCAGTACTTC
TRBJ2-2 TRBD2 TRBV5-1 - CASSLDKLAGTGELFF TGCGCCAGCAGCTTGGATAAACTAGCGGGGACCGGGGAGCTGTTTTTT